Sequencing of this T cell receptor (beta chain) was carried out in a study of cytomegalovirus exposure and HLA in healthy donors. General study findings and limits: TCR beta sequences reportedly predicted the HLA-A and HLA-B alleles of most subjects accurately. According to an earlier analysis, most TCR beta V segments yielded productive rearrangements about 90% or about 30% of the time.

CDR3 length equals 15 residues. The germline V gene has CDR1 MGHRA and CDR2 YSYEKL. V lost 3 bases and J 1 base, leaving 12 bases between the germline ends. The PCR had 60 Vbeta and 13 Jbeta primers. Clones were read by immunoSEQ multiplex PCR, and TCRdb kept only the in-frame ones, dropping some. The sample holds 95,000 to 150,000 clones, 15% seen once. In the case of this clone: The antigen is unknown.

This TCR came from a woman aged 18-29 years in good health and CMV-seronegative. V usage is TRBV4-1 and J usage is TRBJ1-1, with a possible D match to TRBD1 (5 bases). What was sequenced was PBMCs. As DNA, the CDR3 is TGCGCCAGCAGCCATCCCAGACAGCCGAACACTGAAGCTTTCTTT. Encoded protein: CASSHPRQPNTEAFF.